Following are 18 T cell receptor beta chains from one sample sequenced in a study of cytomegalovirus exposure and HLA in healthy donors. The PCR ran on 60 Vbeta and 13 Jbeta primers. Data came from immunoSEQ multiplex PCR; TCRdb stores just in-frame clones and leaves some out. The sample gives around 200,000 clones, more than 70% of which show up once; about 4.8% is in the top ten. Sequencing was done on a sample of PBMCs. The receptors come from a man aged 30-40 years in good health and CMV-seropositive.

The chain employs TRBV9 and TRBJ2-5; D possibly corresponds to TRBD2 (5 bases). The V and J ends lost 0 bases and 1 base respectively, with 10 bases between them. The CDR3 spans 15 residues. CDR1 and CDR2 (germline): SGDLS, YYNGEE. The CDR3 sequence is CASSVAASPQETQYF. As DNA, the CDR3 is TGTGCCAGCAGCGTAGCCGCTAGCCCCCAAGAGACCCAGTACTTC.

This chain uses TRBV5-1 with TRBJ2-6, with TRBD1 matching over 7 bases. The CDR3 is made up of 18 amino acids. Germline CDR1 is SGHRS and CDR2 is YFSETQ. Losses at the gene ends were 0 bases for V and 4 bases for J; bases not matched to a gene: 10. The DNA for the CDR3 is TGCGCCAGCAGCTTGGGGACAGGCCGTTTTGGAGGGGCCAACGTCCTGACTTTC. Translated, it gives CASSLGTGRFGGANVLTF.

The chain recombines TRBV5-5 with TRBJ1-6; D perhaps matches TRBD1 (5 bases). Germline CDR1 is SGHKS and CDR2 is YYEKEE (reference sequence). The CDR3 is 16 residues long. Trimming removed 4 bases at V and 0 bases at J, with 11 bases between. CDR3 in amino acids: CASSTRQSSYNSPLHF. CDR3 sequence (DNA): TGTGCCAGCAGCACTCGACAGAGCTCCTATAATTCACCCCTCCACTTT.

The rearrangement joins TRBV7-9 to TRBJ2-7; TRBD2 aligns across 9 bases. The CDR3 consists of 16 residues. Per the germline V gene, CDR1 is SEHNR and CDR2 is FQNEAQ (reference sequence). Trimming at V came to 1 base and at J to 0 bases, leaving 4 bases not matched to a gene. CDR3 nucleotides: TGTGCCAGCAGCTTAGATAGCGGGAGTAACTCCTACGAGCAGTACTTC. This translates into CASSLDSGSNSYEQYF.

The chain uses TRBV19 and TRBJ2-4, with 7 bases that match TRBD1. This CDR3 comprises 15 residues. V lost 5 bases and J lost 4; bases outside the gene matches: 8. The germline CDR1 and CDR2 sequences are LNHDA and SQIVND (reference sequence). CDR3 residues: CASSGPGQIKNIQYF. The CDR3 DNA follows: TGTGCCAGTAGTGGACCGGGACAGATAAAAAACATTCAGTACTTC.

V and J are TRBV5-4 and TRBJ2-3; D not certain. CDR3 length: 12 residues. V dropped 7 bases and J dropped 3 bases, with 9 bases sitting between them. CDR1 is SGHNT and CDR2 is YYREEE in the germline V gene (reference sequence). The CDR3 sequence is CASGPRTDTQYF. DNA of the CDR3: TGTGCCAGCGGTCCTAGGACAGATACGCAGTATTTT.

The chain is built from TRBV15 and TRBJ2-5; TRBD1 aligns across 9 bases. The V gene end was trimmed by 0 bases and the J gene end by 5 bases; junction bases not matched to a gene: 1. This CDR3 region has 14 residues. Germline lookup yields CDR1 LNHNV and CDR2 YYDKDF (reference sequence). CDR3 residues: CATSREGQGETQYF. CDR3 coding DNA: TGTGCCACCAGCAGAGAAGGACAGGGGGAGACCCAGTACTTC.

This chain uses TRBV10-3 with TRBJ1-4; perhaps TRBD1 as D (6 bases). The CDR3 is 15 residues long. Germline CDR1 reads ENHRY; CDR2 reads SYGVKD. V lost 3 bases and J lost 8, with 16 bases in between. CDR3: CAISDPLQGREKLFF. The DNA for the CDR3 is TGTGCCATCAGTGACCCTCTACAGGGTAGAGAAAAACTGTTTTTT.

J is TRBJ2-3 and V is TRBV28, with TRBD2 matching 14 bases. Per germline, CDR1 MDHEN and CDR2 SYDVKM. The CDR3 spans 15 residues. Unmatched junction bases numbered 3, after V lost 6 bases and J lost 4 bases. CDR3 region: CASRRLAGGPDTQYF. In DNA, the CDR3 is TGTGCCAGCAGGAGACTAGCGGGAGGGCCAGATACGCAGTATTTT. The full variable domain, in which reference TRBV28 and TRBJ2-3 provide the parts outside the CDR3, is DVKVTQSSRYLVKRTGEKVFLECVQDMDHENMFWYRQDPGLGLRLIYFSYDVKMKEKGDIPEGYSVSREKKERFSLILESASTNQTSMYLCASRRLAGGPDTQYFGPGTRLTVL.

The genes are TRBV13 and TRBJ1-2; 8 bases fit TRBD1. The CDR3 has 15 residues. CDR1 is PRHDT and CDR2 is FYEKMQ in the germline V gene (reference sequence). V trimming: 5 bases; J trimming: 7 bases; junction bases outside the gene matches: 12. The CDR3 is CASSPLRQGLGGYTF. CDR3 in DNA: TGTGCCAGCAGCCCACTGAGACAGGGGCTGGGTGGCTACACCTTC.

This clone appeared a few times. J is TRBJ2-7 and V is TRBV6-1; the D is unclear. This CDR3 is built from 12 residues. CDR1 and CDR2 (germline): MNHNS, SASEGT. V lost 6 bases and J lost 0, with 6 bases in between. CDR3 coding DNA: TGTGCCAGCAGGCCAGGCTCCTACGAGCAGTACTTC. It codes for CASRPGSYEQYF.

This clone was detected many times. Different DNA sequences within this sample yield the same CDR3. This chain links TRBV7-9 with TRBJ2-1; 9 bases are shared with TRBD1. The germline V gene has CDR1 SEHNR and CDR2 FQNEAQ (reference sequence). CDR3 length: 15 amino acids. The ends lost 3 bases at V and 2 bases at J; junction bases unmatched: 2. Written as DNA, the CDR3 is TGTGCCAGCAGCTTGGGGGACAGGGCCTACAATGAGCAGTTCTTC. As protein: CASSLGDRAYNEQFF.

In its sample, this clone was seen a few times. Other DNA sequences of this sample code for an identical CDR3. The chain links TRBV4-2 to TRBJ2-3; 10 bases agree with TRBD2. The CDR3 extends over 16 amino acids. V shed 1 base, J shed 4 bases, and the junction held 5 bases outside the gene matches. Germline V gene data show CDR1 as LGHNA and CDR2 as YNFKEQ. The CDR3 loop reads CASSQGLAGVADTQYF. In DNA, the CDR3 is TGTGCCAGCAGCCAAGGTCTAGCGGGAGTGGCAGATACGCAGTATTTT.

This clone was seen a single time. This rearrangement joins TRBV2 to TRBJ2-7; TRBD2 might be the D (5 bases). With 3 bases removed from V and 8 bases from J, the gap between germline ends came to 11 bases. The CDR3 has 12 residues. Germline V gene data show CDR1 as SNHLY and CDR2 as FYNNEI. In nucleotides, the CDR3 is TGTGCCAGCAGTGAGTCCGGGGTGAAGCAGTACTTC. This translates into CASSESGVKQYF.

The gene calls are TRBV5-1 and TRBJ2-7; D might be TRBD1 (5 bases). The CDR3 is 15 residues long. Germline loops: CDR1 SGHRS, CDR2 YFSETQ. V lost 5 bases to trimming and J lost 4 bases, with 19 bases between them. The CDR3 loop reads CASRSSSQGIYEQYF. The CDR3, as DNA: TGCGCCAGCAGGTCCTCCTCCCAGGGTATATACGAGCAGTACTTC.

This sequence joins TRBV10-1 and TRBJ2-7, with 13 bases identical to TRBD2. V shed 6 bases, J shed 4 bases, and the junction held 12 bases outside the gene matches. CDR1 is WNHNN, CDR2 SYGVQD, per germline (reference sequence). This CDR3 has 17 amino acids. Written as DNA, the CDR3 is TGCGCCAGCAGGCACCTGGTCAGGACTAGCGGGAGTTACGAGCAGTACTTC. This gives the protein CASRHLVRTSGSYEQYF.

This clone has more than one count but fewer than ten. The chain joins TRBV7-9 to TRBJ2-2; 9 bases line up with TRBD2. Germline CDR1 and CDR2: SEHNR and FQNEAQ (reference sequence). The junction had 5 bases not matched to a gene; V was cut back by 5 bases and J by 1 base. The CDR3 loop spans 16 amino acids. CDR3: CASSARLAENTGELFF. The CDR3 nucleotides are TGTGCCAGCAGCGCGCGACTAGCGGAGAACACCGGGGAGCTGTTTTTT.

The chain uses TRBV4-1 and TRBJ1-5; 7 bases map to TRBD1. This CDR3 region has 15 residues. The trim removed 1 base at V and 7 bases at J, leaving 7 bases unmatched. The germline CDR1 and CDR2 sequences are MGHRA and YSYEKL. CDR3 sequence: CASSQGAGQRQPQHF. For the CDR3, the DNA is TGCGCCAGCAGCCAAGGGGCGGGACAGCGGCAGCCCCAGCATTTT.